This T cell receptor (beta chain) was sequenced for a study of T cell responses to AZD1222 COVID-19 vaccine. General study points: Across spike, vaccine-associated CD4 TCRs were found, dominant at 160-218 and 743-854. Spike-specific TCR breadth and depth grew following two AZD1222 doses.

Points on this clone: Its specificity is not known.

The assay was immunoSEQ multiplex PCR, and TCRdb's table has in-frame clones only and misses some. The data contain more than 140,000 clones, about 91% of them seen just once; the ten biggest clones take up under 3.5%. This CDR3 has 12 amino acids. This clonotype was sampled from an adult in good health. Sequencing was performed on peripheral blood, taken on day 0 of MenACWY control vaccination. The chain links TRBV21-1 to TRBJ1-1; the table calls TRBD1, which could not be checked here. TRBV21-1 is recorded as a pseudogene. The CDR3 is CASSKFGSKAFF. DNA of the CDR3: TGTGCCAGCAGCAAATTTGGCAGTAAAGCTTTCTTT.